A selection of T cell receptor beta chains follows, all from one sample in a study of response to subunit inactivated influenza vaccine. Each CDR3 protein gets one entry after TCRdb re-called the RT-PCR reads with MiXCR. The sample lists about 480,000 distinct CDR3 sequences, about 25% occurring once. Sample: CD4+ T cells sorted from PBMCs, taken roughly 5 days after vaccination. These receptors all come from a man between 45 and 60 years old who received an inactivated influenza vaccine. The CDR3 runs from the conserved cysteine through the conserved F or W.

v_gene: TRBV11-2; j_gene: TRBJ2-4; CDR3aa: CASSLPLAGIVALAKNIQYF
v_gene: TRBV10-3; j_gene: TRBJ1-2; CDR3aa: CAITSRGDYGYTF
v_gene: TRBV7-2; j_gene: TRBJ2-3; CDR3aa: CASSSLGAVTDTQYF
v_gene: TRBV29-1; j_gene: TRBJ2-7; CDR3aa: CSVAGTDYEQYF
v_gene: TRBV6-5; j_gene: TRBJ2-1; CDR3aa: CASSYSGGQGANEQFF
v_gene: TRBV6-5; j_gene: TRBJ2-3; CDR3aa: CASSYSNRVSDTQYF
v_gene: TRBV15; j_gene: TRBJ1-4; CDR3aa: CATSRDRVQVEKLFF
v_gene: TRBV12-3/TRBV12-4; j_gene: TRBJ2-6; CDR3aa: CASSFLSSGANVLTF
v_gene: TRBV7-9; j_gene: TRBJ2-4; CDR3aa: CASSLTGTVNIQYF
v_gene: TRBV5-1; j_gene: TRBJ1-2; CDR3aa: CASSSAGSNYGYTF
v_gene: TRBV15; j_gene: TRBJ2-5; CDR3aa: CATSRGGGKETQYF
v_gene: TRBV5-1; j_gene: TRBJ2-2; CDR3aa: CASSLTRGTTLSGELFF
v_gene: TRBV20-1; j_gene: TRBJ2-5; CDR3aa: CSARSTGGSETQYF
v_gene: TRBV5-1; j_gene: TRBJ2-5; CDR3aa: CASSPRGGRQETQYF
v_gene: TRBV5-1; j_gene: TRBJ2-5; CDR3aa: CASRGRLAGGETQYF
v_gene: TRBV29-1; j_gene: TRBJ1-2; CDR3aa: CSVVYPQGNRMSYGYTF
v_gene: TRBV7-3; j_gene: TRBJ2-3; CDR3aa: CASSLTYRGRESDTQYF
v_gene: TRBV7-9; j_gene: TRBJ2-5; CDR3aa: CASSSNQGLTQYF
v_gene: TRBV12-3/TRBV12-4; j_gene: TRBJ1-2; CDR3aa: CASIPDRGVKGYTF